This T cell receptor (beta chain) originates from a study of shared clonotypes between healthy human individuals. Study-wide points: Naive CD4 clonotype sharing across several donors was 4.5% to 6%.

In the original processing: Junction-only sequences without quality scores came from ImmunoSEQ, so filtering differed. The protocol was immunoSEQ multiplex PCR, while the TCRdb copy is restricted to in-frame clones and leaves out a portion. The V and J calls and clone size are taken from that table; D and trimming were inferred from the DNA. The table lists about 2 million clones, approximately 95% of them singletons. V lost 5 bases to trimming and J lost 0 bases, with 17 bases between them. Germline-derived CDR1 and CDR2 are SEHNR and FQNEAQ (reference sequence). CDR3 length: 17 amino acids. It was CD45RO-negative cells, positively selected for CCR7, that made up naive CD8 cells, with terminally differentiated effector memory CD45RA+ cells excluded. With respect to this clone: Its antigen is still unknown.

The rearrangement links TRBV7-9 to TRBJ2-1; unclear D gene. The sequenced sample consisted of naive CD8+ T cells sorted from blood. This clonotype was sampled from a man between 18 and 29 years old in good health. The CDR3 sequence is CASSHVTPFSSYNEQFF. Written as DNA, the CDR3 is TGTGCCAGCAGCCACGTTACTCCCTTTAGCTCCTACAATGAGCAGTTCTTC.